This entry lists 5 T cell receptor beta chains sequenced from one sample in a study of shared clonotypes between healthy human individuals (dated by TCRdb to the early 2020s). CD8 naive samples consisted of CD45RO-negative cells that were positively selected for CCR7, yielding a CD45RA+CCR7+ population without TemRA cells. The library was generated by the immunoSEQ multiplex PCR assay. In TCRdb, the immuneACCESS table is reduced to in-frame sequences with V and J assigned. These tables do not hold every clone; where another copy was compared, an unresolved V gene accounts for under half, and the others remain unexplained. The sample table lists about 680,000 clones, 90% to 95% of them with a count of one. The top ten hold about 24% of the sample. The sequenced material came from naive CD8+ T cells sorted from blood. The sample's cell subset or site label, decoded: CD45RA+CCR7+. Source of these receptors: a young man in good health.

V usage is TRBV5-1 and J usage is TRBJ2-7; TRBD2 matches 10 bases. This CDR3 has 15 residues. Germline assignment: CDR1 SGHRS and CDR2 YFSETQ. V gave up 1 base and J gave up 7 bases; unmatched junction bases: 8. CDR3 sequence reads: CASSLSLAGVGEQYF. CDR3 nucleotide sequence: TGCGCCAGCAGCTTGAGCCTAGCGGGAGTTGGGGAGCAGTACTTC.

This clone was counted a single time. The genes are TRBV4-3 and TRBJ2-1, with 7 bases aligning to TRBD2. The germline gives CDR1 LGHNA, CDR2 YSLEER. Losses at the gene ends were 5 bases for V and 7 bases for J; bases not matched to a gene: 2. The CDR3 loop spans 12 amino acids. The CDR3 DNA follows: TGCGCCAGCAGCGTGGGGGGGAATGAGCAGTTCTTC. It is translated as CASSVGGNEQFF.

With regard to this clone: The same CDR3 is also encoded by other DNA sequences in this sample. Written as DNA, the CDR3 is TGTGCCAGCAGCTTAGATTCTGGGGCCAACGTCCTGACTTTC. Translation gives CASSLDSGANVLTF. The chain joins TRBV11-2 to TRBJ2-6, with D uncertain. Germline V CDR1 and CDR2: SGHAT, FQNNGV. The length of the CDR3 is 14 residues. V lost 0 bases and J lost 1, with 1 base in between. Variable domain in full (rest from reference TRBV11-2 and TRBJ2-6): EAGVAQSPRYKIIEKRQSVAFWCNPISGHATLYWYQQILGQGPKLLIQFQNNGVVDDSQLPKDRFSAERLKGVDSTLKIQPAKLEDSAVYLCASSLDSGANVLTFGAGSRLTVL.

This chain connects TRBV28 to TRBJ2-2; 11 nucleotides agree with TRBD2. The CDR3 is made up of 18 amino acids. The germline gives CDR1 MDHEN, CDR2 SYDVKM. V gave up 3 bases and J gave up 1 base; unmatched junction bases: 7. This chain's CDR3 is CASSFPAGLAGNTGELFF. CDR3 DNA sequence: TGTGCCAGCAGTTTTCCGGCCGGACTAGCGGGGAACACCGGGGAGCTGTTTTTT. Together with reference TRBV28 and TRBJ2-2, the CDR3 gives the full variable domain: DVKVTQSSRYLVKRTGEKVFLECVQDMDHENMFWYRQDPGLGLRLIYFSYDVKMKEKGDIPEGYSVSREKKERFSLILESASTNQTSMYLCASSFPAGLAGNTGELFFGEGSRLTVL.

This chain uses TRBV9 with TRBJ2-7; TRBD2 aligns across 11 bases. J was trimmed by 0 bases and V by 8 bases; bases with no gene match: 4. Per the germline V gene, CDR1 is SGDLS and CDR2 is YYNGEE. CDR3 size: 14 residues. This CDR3 is CASSTSGTSYEQYF. As DNA, the CDR3 is TGTGCCAGTTCGACTAGCGGGACCTCCTACGAGCAGTACTTC. The full variable domain, completed using reference TRBV9 and TRBJ2-7, is DSGVTQTPKHLITATGQRVTLRCSPRSGDLSVYWYQQSLDQGLQFLIQYYNGEERAKGNILERFSAQQFPDLHSELNLSSLELGDSALYFCASSTSGTSYEQYFGPGTRLTVT.